A selection of T cell receptor beta chains follows, all from one sample in a study of siplizumab effects on memory and regulatory T cells. TCRdb's copy holds only in-frame clones and misses some; the assay was immunoSEQ multiplex PCR. Seen here are some 5,000 clones, about 50% observed once, and the top ten hold nearly 85%. These receptors lack a known antigen. Sequencing was performed on CFSE-low (dividing) CD8+ T cells sorted from an allogeneic mixed lymphocyte reaction. The source of these receptors is a human donor in good health; the cells came from an allogeneic mixed lymphocyte reaction. Some clones in this sample may be carry-over from other donors' samples. CDR3s include the opening cysteine and the closing phenylalanine or tryptophan. The listing skips clone size in some rows; elsewhere it reads once, few, many or a size class.

>TRBV7-9|TRBJ2-7|.
CASSLTDSYEQYF
>TRBV7-9|TRBJ2-3|.
CASSPLAGGIDTQYF
>TRBV4-2|TRBJ1-1|.
CASSQGAGAEAFF
>TRBV7-3|TRBJ2-7|.
CASSLGVGPTYEQYF
>TRBV10-3|TRBJ1-1|.
CAISDGPRGNTEAFF
>TRBV5-8|TRBJ2-5|.
CASSSAGGETQYF
>TRBV6-1|TRBJ2-7|.
CASSEALRFGGSSYEQYF
>TRBV29-1|TRBJ1-1|.
CSVPGNFGTEAFF
>TRBV7-9|TRBJ2-1|once
CASSWGLAINNEQFF
>TRBV27|TRBJ2-7|few
CASSMGLIYEQYF
>TRBV7-9|TRBJ2-7|.
CASSSLAGYEQYF
>TRBV5-4|TRBJ2-7|.
CASSQGTYSYEQYF
>TRBV7-9|TRBJ2-7|.
CASSRVSGRAGYEQYF
>TRBV25-1|TRBJ2-5|.
CASSAGLAQGETQYF
>TRBV27|TRBJ2-7|.
CASRPGLAIHGQYF
>TRBV28|TRBJ2-7|few
CASSLGQGAYEQYF
>TRBV6-6|TRBJ2-3|.
CASSTAMADTQYF
>TRBV9|.|few
CASSVDGLAGSEQYF
>TRBV6-6|TRBJ2-1|.
CASSYPGQKNEQFF
>TRBV27|TRBJ2-7|.
CASSLSKGTRIYEQYF
>TRBV28|TRBJ2-7|few
CASSWGGSYEQYF
>TRBV20-1|TRBJ1-2|.
CSARDDYGYTF
>TRBV29-1|TRBJ1-1|.
CSVTTGGRNTEAFF
>TRBV7-9|TRBJ2-7|.
CASSHRDRLYEQYF
>TRBV5-1|TRBJ2-7|few
CASSLEGYEQYF
>TRBV6-5|TRBJ1-4|.
CPLLLTAGYEKLFF